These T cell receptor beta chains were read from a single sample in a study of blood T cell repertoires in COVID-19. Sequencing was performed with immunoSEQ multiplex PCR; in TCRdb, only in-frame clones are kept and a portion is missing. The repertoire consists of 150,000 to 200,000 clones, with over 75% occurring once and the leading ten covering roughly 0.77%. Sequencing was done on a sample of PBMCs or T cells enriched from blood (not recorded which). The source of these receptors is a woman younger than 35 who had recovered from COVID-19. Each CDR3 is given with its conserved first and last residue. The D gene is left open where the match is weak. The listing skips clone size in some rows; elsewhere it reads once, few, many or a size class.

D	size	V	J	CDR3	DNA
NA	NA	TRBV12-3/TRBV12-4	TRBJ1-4	CASIPSQEKLFF	TGTGCCAGCATCCCTTCACAGGAAAAACTGTTTTTT
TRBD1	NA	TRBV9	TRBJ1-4	CASSYSQDRGEKLFF	TGTGCCAGCAGTTATTCCCAGGACAGGGGAGAAAAACTGTTTTTT
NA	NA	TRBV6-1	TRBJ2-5	CASSDSVAYPQETQYF	TGTGCCAGCAGTGATTCGGTAGCGTACCCCCAAGAGACCCAGTACTTC
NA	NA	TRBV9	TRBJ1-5	CASSVGVNQPQHF	TGTGCCAGCAGCGTAGGAGTCAATCAGCCCCAGCATTTT
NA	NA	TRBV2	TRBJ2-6	CASTADSGANVLTF	TGTGCCAGCACGGCGGACTCTGGGGCCAACGTCCTGACTTTC
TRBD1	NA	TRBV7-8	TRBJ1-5	CASSFSTGNGNQPQHF	TGTGCCAGCAGCTTTTCGACAGGGAATGGCAATCAGCCCCAGCATTTT
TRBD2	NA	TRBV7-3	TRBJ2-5	CASSPTSGRHETQYF	TGTGCCAGCAGCCCGACTAGCGGGAGGCACGAGACCCAGTACTTC
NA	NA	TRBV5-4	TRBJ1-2	CASSHTGRANYGYTF	TGTGCCAGCAGCCATACGGGGAGAGCTAACTATGGCTACACCTTC
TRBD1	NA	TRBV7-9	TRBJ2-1	CASRDDRGMYEQFF	TGTGCCAGCAGGGATGACAGGGGAATGTATGAGCAGTTCTTC
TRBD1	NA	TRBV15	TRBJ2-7	CATSRDRPQGAYEQYF	TGTGCCACCAGCAGAGATCGACCACAGGGGGCTTACGAGCAGTACTTC
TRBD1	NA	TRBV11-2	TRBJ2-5	CASSLEGADRGRKTQYF	TGTGCCAGCAGCCTCGAGGGGGCTGACAGGGGGCGAAAGACCCAGTACTTC
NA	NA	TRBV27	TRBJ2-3	CASKAGNAQYF	TGTGCCAGCAAGGCCGGGAACGCGCAGTATTTT
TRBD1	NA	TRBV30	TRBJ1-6	CAWSEQGAYNSPLHF	TGTGCCTGGAGTGAACAGGGGGCGTATAATTCACCCCTCCACTTT
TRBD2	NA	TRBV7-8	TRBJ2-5	CASSLATGGGETQYF	TGTGCCAGCAGCTTAGCGACGGGAGGGGGAGAGACCCAGTACTTC
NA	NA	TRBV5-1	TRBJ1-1	CASRDSLGAFF	TGCGCCAGCAGGGACAGCCTGGGGGCTTTCTTT
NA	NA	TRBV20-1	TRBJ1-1	CSARGVTEAFF	TGCAGTGCCCGCGGGGTCACTGAAGCTTTCTTT
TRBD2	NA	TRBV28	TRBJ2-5	CASSLKGGRALETQYF	TGTGCCAGCAGTTTGAAAGGTGGGAGGGCCCTGGAGACCCAGTACTTC
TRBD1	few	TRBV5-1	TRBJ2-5	CASSGGQGNGETQYF	TGCGCCAGCAGCGGGGGACAGGGGAACGGGGAGACCCAGTACTTC
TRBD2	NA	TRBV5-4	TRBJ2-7	CASSSGTSGTYEQYF	TGTGCCAGCAGCTCCGGGACTAGCGGCACCTACGAGCAGTACTTC
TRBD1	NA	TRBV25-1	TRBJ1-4	CASSEQGAVGNEKLFF	TGTGCCAGCAGTGAACAGGGGGCGGTAGGTAATGAAAAACTGTTTTTT
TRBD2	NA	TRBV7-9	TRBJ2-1	CASSLASGLAGGREQFF	TGTGCCAGCAGCTTAGCGTCGGGACTAGCGGGAGGTCGCGAGCAGTTCTTC
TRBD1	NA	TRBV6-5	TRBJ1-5	CATGTENQPQHF	TGTGCCACCGGGACAGAAAATCAGCCCCAGCATTTT
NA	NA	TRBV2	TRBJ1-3	CASRFTGNTIYF	TGTGCCAGCAGATTTACTGGAAACACCATATATTTT
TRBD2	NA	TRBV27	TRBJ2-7	CASSFLPSSGKSYEQYF	TGTGCCAGCAGTTTTCTACCATCTAGCGGAAAATCCTACGAGCAGTACTTC
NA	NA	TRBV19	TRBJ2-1	CASSIRGFEETPSSYNEQFF	TGTGCCAGTAGTATTCGGGGATTCGAGGAGACACCGAGCTCCTACAATGAGCAGTTCTTC
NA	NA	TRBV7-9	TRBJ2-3	CASSLTGEGDTDTQYF	TGTGCCAGCAGCCTAACAGGAGAGGGGGACACAGATACGCAGTATTTT
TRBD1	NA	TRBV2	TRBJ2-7	CASSPDRLYEQYF	TGTGCCAGCAGCCCGGACAGGCTCTACGAGCAGTACTTC
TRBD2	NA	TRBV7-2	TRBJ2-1	CASAWGGYNEQFF	TGTGCCAGTGCATGGGGGGGATACAATGAGCAGTTCTTC
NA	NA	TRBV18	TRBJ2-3	CASSPFADTQYF	TGTGCCAGCTCACCCTTTGCAGATACGCAGTATTTT
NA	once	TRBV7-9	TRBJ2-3	CASSLAAGYADTQYF	TGTGCCAGCAGCTTGGCCGCGGGGTATGCAGATACGCAGTATTTT
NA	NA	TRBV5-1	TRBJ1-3	CASSDQGTGNTIYF	TGCGCCAGCTCCGATCAGGGTACTGGAAACACCATATATTTT
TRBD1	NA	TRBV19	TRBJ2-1	CASSRDRGTRNEQFF	TGTGCCAGTAGTAGAGACAGGGGGACGAGGAATGAGCAGTTCTTC
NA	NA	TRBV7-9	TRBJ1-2	CASSLAPGNYGYTF	TGTGCCAGCAGCTTAGCTCCAGGGAACTATGGCTACACCTTC
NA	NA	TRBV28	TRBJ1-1	CASSLYRRGSWTEAFF	TGTGCCAGCAGCCTGTATCGGCGGGGCAGTTGGACTGAAGCTTTCTTT
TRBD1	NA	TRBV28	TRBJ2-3	CASSFFTSTDRGTDTQYF	TGTGCCAGCAGTTTCTTCACCTCCACTGACAGGGGCACAGATACGCAGTATTTT
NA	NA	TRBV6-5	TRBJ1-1	CASRRDTEAFF	TGTGCCAGCAGACGGGACACTGAAGCTTTCTTT
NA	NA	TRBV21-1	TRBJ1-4	CASSKRGGPTNEKLFF	TGTGCCAGCAGCAAAAGGGGGGGCCCAACTAATGAAAAACTGTTTTTT
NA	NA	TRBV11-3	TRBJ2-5	CASSPRGTQTETQYF	TGTGCCAGCAGCCCTCGGGGTACCCAGACAGAGACCCAGTACTTC
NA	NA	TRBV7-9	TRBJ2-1	CASSDGLNEQFF	TGTGCCAGCAGCGATGGACTCAATGAGCAGTTCTTC
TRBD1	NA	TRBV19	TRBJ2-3	CASRPRDRGTDTQYF	TGTGCCAGTAGACCCAGGGACAGGGGTACAGATACGCAGTATTTT
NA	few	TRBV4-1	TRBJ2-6	CASSQQEGGANVLTF	TGCGCCAGCAGCCAACAGGAGGGGGGGGCCAACGTCCTGACTTTC
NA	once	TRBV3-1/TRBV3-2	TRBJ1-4	CASSQEGGYPRWEKLFF	TGTGCCAGCAGCCAAGAAGGGGGTTACCCACGATGGGAAAAACTGTTTTTT
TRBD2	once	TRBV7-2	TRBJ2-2	CASSLRTRDGELFF	TGTGCCAGCAGCCTCCGGACTAGAGATGGGGAGCTGTTTTTT
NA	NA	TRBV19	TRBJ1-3	CASSIQKPSGNTIYF	TGTGCCAGTAGTATCCAGAAACCCTCTGGAAACACCATATATTTT
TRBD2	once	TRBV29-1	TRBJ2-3	CSGLGTSGTSTDTQYF	TGCAGCGGCCTAGGGACTAGCGGGACTAGCACAGATACGCAGTATTTT
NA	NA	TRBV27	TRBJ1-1	CASSWTVNTEAFF	TGTGCCAGCAGTTGGACAGTTAACACTGAAGCTTTCTTT
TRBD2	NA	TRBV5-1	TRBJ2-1	CASRTGGNEQFF	TGCGCCAGCAGAACGGGAGGGAATGAGCAGTTCTTC
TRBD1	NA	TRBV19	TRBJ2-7	CASSLTGTASYEQYF	TGTGCCAGTAGCCTAACCGGGACAGCTTCTTACGAGCAGTACTTC
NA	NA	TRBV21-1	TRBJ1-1	CASSKSPGDTEAFF	TGTGCCAGCAGCAAGTCCCCGGGAGACACTGAAGCTTTCTTT
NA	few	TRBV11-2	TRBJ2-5	CASSLIPKETQYF	TGTGCCAGCAGCTTAATCCCAAAAGAGACCCAGTACTTC
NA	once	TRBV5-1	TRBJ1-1	CASSLVGDAEAFF	TGCGCCAGCAGCTTGGTAGGGGATGCTGAAGCTTTCTTT
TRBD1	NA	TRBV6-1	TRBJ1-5	CASSGAFAGQGVYRNQPQHF	TGTGCCAGCAGTGGTGCTTTTGCTGGACAGGGAGTGTATCGCAATCAGCCCCAGCATTTT
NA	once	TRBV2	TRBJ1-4	CASRPPRSGATNEKLFF	TGTGCCAGCAGGCCACCCCGGTCGGGTGCAACTAATGAAAAACTGTTTTTT
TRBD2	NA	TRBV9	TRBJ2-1	CASSVVPAGYNEQFF	TGTGCCAGCAGCGTAGTCCCAGCGGGGTACAATGAGCAGTTCTTC
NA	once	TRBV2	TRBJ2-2	CASSVESARVAGELFF	TGTGCCAGCAGTGTAGAGTCCGCCAGGGTGGCCGGGGAGCTGTTTTTT
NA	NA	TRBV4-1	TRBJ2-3	CASSQSPVVSDTQYF	TGCGCCAGCAGCCAATCCCCCGTAGTGAGCGATACGCAGTATTTT
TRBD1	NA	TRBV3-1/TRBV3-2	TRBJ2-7	CASSRRDREYEQYF	TGTGCCAGCAGCCGCCGGGACAGGGAGTACGAGCAGTACTTC
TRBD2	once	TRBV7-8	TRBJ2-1	CASSLSSGRVNEQFF	TGTGCCAGCAGCTTGTCTAGCGGGAGGGTCAATGAGCAGTTCTTC
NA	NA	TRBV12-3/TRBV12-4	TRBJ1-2	CASSRGYGYTF	TGTGCCAGCAGTCGGGGGTATGGCTACACCTTC